Following are 19 T cell receptor beta chains from one sample sequenced in a study of identical twins. Each CDR3 protein gets one entry after TCRdb re-called the 5' RACE reads with MiXCR. The sample lists more than 200,000 distinct CDR3 sequences; less than 9.5% were seen once. Material: memory (CD45RO+) T cells sorted from blood. The receptors originated from a woman under 30 in good health.

The chain combines TRBV6-1 with TRBJ2-3, with 10 bases that match TRBD1. Unmatched junction bases numbered 2, after V lost 2 bases and J lost 0 bases. Germline V lookup: CDR1 MNHNS, CDR2 SASEGT. The CDR3 covers 16 residues. Here the CDR3 DNA reads TGTGCCAGCAGTGAAAGGGGACAGGGGAGCACAGATACGCAGTATTTT. Encoded protein: CASSERGQGSTDTQYF.

This clonotype has a handful of counts. The gene calls are TRBV2 and TRBJ2-1; 12 bases align to TRBD2. The junction had 5 bases not matched to a gene; V was cut back by 8 bases and J by 3 bases. Germline CDR1 is SNHLY and CDR2 is FYNNEI. The CDR3 consists of 15 residues. CDR3 nucleotide sequence: TGTGCCAGCGCTGAGGGACTAGCGGGCTACAATGAGCAGTTCTTC. Protein: CASAEGLAGYNEQFF.

This clonotype has only a few counts. J is TRBJ2-1 and V is TRBV3-1; D uncertain. There are 11 residues in the CDR3. CDR1 and CDR2 (germline): LGHDT, YNNKEL (reference sequence). Trimming took off 5 bases at V and 8 bases at J, with 7 bases between the two ends. CDR3 residues: CASSGPHEQFF. CDR3 sequence (DNA): TGTGCCAGCAGCGGCCCCCATGAGCAGTTCTTC.

This clonotype occurred a few times. This rearrangement joins TRBV5-4 to TRBJ1-2, with D possibly TRBD1 on 5 matching bases. Trimming removed 0 bases at V and 2 bases at J, with 8 bases between. CDR1 is SGHNT, CDR2 YYREEE, per germline (reference sequence). This CDR3 contains 14 residues. The CDR3 here is CASSLDRSNYGYTF. DNA for the CDR3: TGTGCCAGCAGCTTGGACAGGAGCAACTATGGCTACACCTTC.

The chain uses TRBV14 and TRBJ2-1; D perhaps matches TRBD2 (6 bases). Trimming pared 6 bases from V and 4 bases from J, leaving 16 bases between. Germline V gives CDR1 SGHDN, CDR2 FVKESK. The CDR3 loop spans 15 amino acids. For the CDR3, the DNA is TGTGCCAGCAGTCGTCCGGGACTTAGTTACAATGAGCAGTTCTTC. Translation: CASSRPGLSYNEQFF.

This clonotype was counted a few times. The gene calls are TRBV5-1 and TRBJ1-2; tentatively, D is TRBD1 (5 bases). Trimming removed 4 bases at V and 4 bases at J, with 14 bases between. The CDR3 consists of 14 residues. Looked up from germline, CDR1 is SGHRS and CDR2 is YFSETQ. The CDR3 region has the DNA TGCGCCAGCAGCCCCGAGACAGCTATCTATGGCTACACCTTC. This encodes CASSPETAIYGYTF.

The chain has TRBV20-1 and TRBJ2-7; 7 bases are a match to TRBD2. This CDR3 has 16 residues. Germline V gene sequence: CDR1 DFQATT, CDR2 SNEGSKA (reference sequence). The V segment lost 1 base and the J segment 2 bases; nucleotides outside the gene matches: 11. This CDR3 reads CSARAGFGTTTYEQYF. The CDR3 region has the DNA TGCAGTGCTAGAGCGGGCTTCGGGACTACTACCTACGAGCAGTACTTC.

This clonotype was observed at least ten times. The J gene is TRBJ1-2, the V gene TRBV5-1, with 8 bases matching TRBD1. The V segment lost 0 bases and the J segment 1 base; nucleotides outside the gene matches: 2. CDR1 is SGHRS and CDR2 is YFSETQ in the germline V gene. The CDR3 is 15 residues long. This CDR3 is CASSLAGQDNYGYTF. In DNA form, the CDR3 reads TGCGCCAGCAGCTTGGCGGGACAGGATAACTATGGCTACACCTTC.

The chain has TRBV20-1 and TRBJ2-7; a weak D match, TRBD2 (5 bases). The CDR3 is 12 amino acids. Germline CDR1 is DFQATT and CDR2 is SNEGSKA (reference sequence). V gave up 3 bases and J gave up 7 bases, with 13 bases separating them. CDR3 loop: CSASGVHHEQYF. The CDR3 DNA follows: TGCAGTGCTAGCGGGGTCCATCATGAGCAGTACTTC.

Many counts were recorded for this clonotype. The chain is built from TRBV20-1 and TRBJ1-2; maybe TRBD1 (5 bases). The CDR3 length is 13 residues. The germline CDR1 and CDR2 sequences are DFQATT and SNEGSKA (reference sequence). V was clipped by 4 bases and J by 2 bases, with 11 bases between them. The CDR3 here is CSAIDRVNYGYTF. The CDR3 DNA sequence: TGCAGTGCTATTGACAGAGTGAACTATGGCTACACCTTC.

This clonotype was observed a single time. The V call is TRBV20-1, the J call TRBJ2-7; D is unresolved. Germline V gives CDR1 DFQATT, CDR2 SNEGSKA (reference sequence). This CDR3 spans 14 amino acids. V lost 2 bases and J lost 2, with 13 bases in between. DNA for the CDR3: TGCAGTGCTAGACCGGCAGCCTCTCCCTACGAGCAGTACTTC. Amino acids: CSARPAASPYEQYF.

In regard to this clonotype: A read error may account for a junction end that differs from germline. Here the CDR3 reads CSAREGENSPLHF. The CDR3 nucleotides are TGCAGTGCAAGAGAGGGGGAGAATTCACCCCTCCACTTT. The chain has TRBV20-1 and TRBJ1-6; tentative D call: TRBD1 (6 bases). Looked up from germline, CDR1 is DFQATT and CDR2 is SNEGSKA (reference sequence). CDR3 length: 13 residues.

As concerns this clonotype: A much larger clone sits a single nucleotide away, making a read error possible. This chain links TRBV3-1 with TRBJ2-7; D might be TRBD2 (6 bases). Germline CDR1 is LGHDT and CDR2 is YNNKEL (reference sequence). CDR3 length: 15 amino acids. CDR3 region: CASGQVGRGSYEQYF. The CDR3 coding sequence is TGTGCCAGCGGCCAAGTTGGGCGGGGCTCCTACGAGCAGTACTTC.

There are a few counts of this clonotype. This sequence joins TRBV20-1 and TRBJ1-4, with D unresolved. Trimming removed 5 bases at V and 6 bases at J, with 10 bases between. Germline CDR1 DFQATT, CDR2 SNEGSKA (reference sequence). CDR3 length: 12 amino acids. This chain's CDR3 is CSARFADEKLFF. The CDR3 coding sequence is TGCAGTGCTCGGTTCGCCGATGAAAAACTGTTTTTT.

The CDR3 spells CASQVRDASTDTQYF. CDR3 DNA: TGTGCCAGCCAAGTCCGGGACGCCAGCACAGATACGCAGTATTTT. The chain joins TRBV6-1 to TRBJ2-3, with D perhaps being TRBD1 or TRBD2 (5 bases each). Germline-derived CDR1 and CDR2 are MNHNS and SASEGT. The CDR3 contains 15 residues. V lost 8 bases and J 0 bases, leaving 15 bases between the germline ends.

The rearrangement uses TRBV4-3 and TRBJ2-1; D is possibly TRBD2 (5 bases). Germline CDR1 is LGHNA and CDR2 is YSLEER. Trimming shortened V by 0 bases and J by 8 bases, and 14 bases separated the two germline ends. The CDR3 spans 15 residues. This CDR3 reads CASSQEGIATHEQFF. The CDR3 DNA reads TGCGCCAGCAGCCAAGAGGGAATAGCGACCCATGAGCAGTTCTTC.

This clonotype has a count of ten or more. The chain uses TRBV6-1 and TRBJ1-2; a weak D match, TRBD1 (5 bases). The germline V gene has CDR1 MNHNS and CDR2 SASEGT. There are 13 residues in the CDR3. V was clipped by 5 bases and J by 4 bases, with 11 bases between them. The CDR3: CASSREDSYGYTF. CDR3 sequence (DNA): TGTGCCAGCAGTAGAGAAGACAGCTATGGCTACACCTTC.

This clonotype was recorded at least ten times. The genes are TRBV3-1 and TRBJ1-1; the D is unclear. V was shortened by 1 base and J by 10 bases, with 10 bases between the two germline ends. Looked up from germline, CDR1 is LGHDT and CDR2 is YNNKEL (reference sequence). The CDR3 covers 12 residues. CDR3: CASSQGGVGAFF. The CDR3 DNA sequence: TGTGCCAGCAGCCAAGGTGGAGTAGGAGCTTTCTTT.

This clonotype was observed many times. The V gene is TRBV14, the J gene TRBJ2-7; D is undetermined. V lost 3 bases and J 0 bases, leaving 12 bases between the germline ends. Germline lookup yields CDR1 SGHDN and CDR2 FVKESK. The CDR3 totals 15 residues. In DNA form, the CDR3 reads TGTGCCAGCAGCCAGGGCAGATCGTCCTCCTACGAGCAGTACTTC. Amino acid sequence: CASSQGRSSSYEQYF.